Following are 21 T cell receptor beta chains from one sample sequenced in a study of blood T cell repertoires in COVID-19. Produced via immunoSEQ multiplex PCR; TCRdb's table is partial and in-frame only. The sample has a few hundred thousand clones; approximately 82% are singletons. Sample: peripheral blood. These receptors were collected from a man in his fifties or sixties who had recovered from COVID-19.

The chain carries TRBV18 and TRBJ2-2; 14 bases match TRBD2. In germline, CDR1 is KGHSH, CDR2 LQKENI. The V segment lost 3 bases and the J segment 2 bases; nucleotides outside the gene matches: 5. The CDR3 extends over 18 amino acids. The CDR3 nucleotides read TGTGCCAGCTCACCCCCCGGACTAGCGGGAGGCAACACCGGGGAGCTGTTTTTT. Residues: CASSPPGLAGGNTGELFF.

The sample holds one count of this clone. The rearrangement joins TRBV5-1 to TRBJ2-5; 10 positions agree with TRBD2. The CDR3 totals 16 residues. With V trimmed by 2 bases and J by 4 bases, 8 bases remained unmatched. Germline CDR1 is SGHRS and CDR2 is YFSETQ. DNA for the CDR3: TGCGCCAGCAGCTTTGAGCGGGGGGGAATGGGAGAGACCCAGTACTTC. Encoded protein: CASSFERGGMGETQYF.

The CDR3 loop is CASSLVQGNEQYF. CDR3 sequence (DNA): TGTGCCAGCAGCTTAGTACAGGGGAACGAGCAGTACTTC. This chain connects TRBV11-2 to TRBJ2-7; 7 bases match TRBD1. CDR1 is SGHAT and CDR2 is FQNNGV in the germline V gene. This CDR3 region has 13 residues. Trimming cost V 1 base and J 5 bases; bases outside gene matches: 2.

The table lists this clone with a few counts. The chain recombines TRBV5-1 with TRBJ2-2; D is unclear. Trimming took off 0 bases at V and 5 bases at J, with 8 bases between the two ends. Per the germline V gene, CDR1 is SGHRS and CDR2 is YFSETQ. The CDR3 spans 14 residues. CDR3 in amino acids: CASSLDRTTGELFF. CDR3 DNA: TGCGCCAGCAGCTTGGACCGAACTACCGGGGAGCTGTTTTTT.

This clone occurred once. The chain employs TRBV5-1 and TRBJ2-1; TRBD1 is a possible D gene (6 bases). V shed 1 base and J shed 5 bases, with 13 bases lying between them. The V gene's germline CDR1 is SGHRS and CDR2 YFSETQ. CDR3 length: 15 amino acids. The CDR3 nucleotides are TGCGCCAGCAGCTTGTTACAGGGTAGGGACAATGAGCAGTTCTTC. It translates to CASSLLQGRDNEQFF.

This chain connects TRBV19 to TRBJ2-7; the D gene is possibly TRBD2 (5 bases). Trimming pared 6 bases from V and 5 bases from J, leaving 14 bases between. The CDR3 sequence is 13 residues long. CDR1 is LNHDA and CDR2 is SQIVND in the germline V gene (reference sequence). Here the CDR3 reads CASRADWHDEQYF. CDR3 nucleotide sequence: TGTGCCAGTAGAGCGGATTGGCATGACGAGCAGTACTTC. Looking up the rest from reference TRBV19 and TRBJ2-7 gives the full variable domain: DGGITQSPKYLFRKEGQNVTLSCEQNLNHDAMYWYRQDPGQGLRLIYYSQIVNDFQKGDIAEGYSVSREKKESFPLTVTSAQKNPTAFYLCASRADWHDEQYFGPGTRLTVT.

V gene TRBV5-1 combines with J gene TRBJ2-2; D uncertain. The V end lost 4 bases, the J end lost 0 bases, and 13 bases lay between the germline ends. This CDR3 comprises 16 residues. Germline V lookup: CDR1 SGHRS, CDR2 YFSETQ. CDR3 protein: CASSPFPQTNTGELFF. CDR3 bases: TGCGCCAGCAGCCCCTTCCCACAAACGAACACCGGGGAGCTGTTTTTT.

The chain has TRBV27 and TRBJ2-3; a possible D gene is TRBD2 (5 bases). The CDR3 contains 15 residues. CDR1 is MNHEY and CDR2 is SMNVEV in the germline V gene (reference sequence). With 6 bases removed from V and 2 bases from J, the gap between germline ends came to 15 bases. The CDR3 bases are TGTGCCAGCAGCCTAGCCCCTACGTCCACAGATACGCAGTATTTT. Translated: CASSLAPTSTDTQYF.

This clone appeared once. The chain combines TRBV7-9 with TRBJ1-2; D is possibly TRBD1 (6 bases). The CDR3 has 16 amino acids. Germline assignment: CDR1 SEHNR and CDR2 FQNEAQ (reference sequence). With 0 bases removed from V and 8 bases from J, the gap between germline ends came to 19 bases. In DNA, the CDR3 is TGTGCCAGCAGCTTAGCAGAACGGACAGCCTACCTGGGCTACACCTTC. Translation gives CASSLAERTAYLGYTF.

This clone was observed a few times. The chain has TRBV7-3 and TRBJ2-7; 9 positions agree with TRBD1. CDR1 is SGHTA, CDR2 FQGTGA, per germline. The CDR3 covers 15 residues. J lost 3 bases, V lost 3 bases, and 6 bases had no gene match. CDR3 nucleotides: TGTGCCAGCAGCTTTACAGGGGGCCAAAACTACGAGCAGTACTTC. It specifies CASSFTGGQNYEQYF.

This clone was detected only a few times. This sequence joins TRBV6-5 and TRBJ1-5, with 7 nucleotides matching TRBD1. The trim removed 5 bases at V and 6 bases at J, leaving 7 bases unmatched. CDR3 size: 14 residues. CDR1 and CDR2 from the germline V gene are MNHEY and SVGAGI. This CDR3 is CASSITGDTQPQHF. The CDR3 bases are TGTGCCAGCAGTATTACAGGGGACACTCAGCCCCAGCATTTT.

This chain joins TRBV18 and TRBJ2-7; 8 bases fit TRBD1. The trim removed 5 bases at V and 0 bases at J, leaving 6 bases unmatched. In germline, CDR1 is KGHSH, CDR2 LQKENI. CDR3 length: 15 amino acids. This chain's CDR3 is CASSVDRVGSYEQYF. The CDR3 DNA follows: TGTGCCAGCTCAGTGGACAGGGTGGGCTCCTACGAGCAGTACTTC.

This clone has only a few counts. The chain uses TRBV18 and TRBJ2-3; TRBD1 matches at 10 bases. Germline V lookup: CDR1 KGHSH, CDR2 LQKENI. The CDR3 spans 15 residues. V shed 1 base, J shed 3 bases, and the junction held 1 base outside the gene matches. CDR3 loop: CASSPLGQGTDTQYF. DNA for the CDR3: TGTGCCAGCTCACCACTGGGACAGGGGACAGATACGCAGTATTTT. The whole variable domain, remainder taken from reference TRBV18 and TRBJ2-3, is NAGVMQNPRHLVRRRGQEARLRCSPMKGHSHVYWYRQLPEEGLKFMVYLQKENIIDESGMPKERFSAEFPKEGPSILRIQQVVRGDSAAYFCASSPLGQGTDTQYFGPGTRLTVL.

This chain connects TRBV4-1 to TRBJ2-7, with TRBD2 identical over 8 bases. Germline V lookup: CDR1 MGHRA, CDR2 YSYEKL. The CDR3 extends over 19 amino acids. V shed 1 base and J 0 bases; nucleotides not matched to a gene: 14. The CDR3 sequence: CASSQVGGRRREASYEQYF. In DNA, the CDR3 is TGCGCCAGCAGCCAAGTGGGGGGGAGGCGGCGGGAGGCCTCCTACGAGCAGTACTTC.

This clone was seen a handful of times. V usage is TRBV28 and J usage is TRBJ1-5, with 8 positions matching TRBD1. V gave up 9 bases and J gave up 7 bases; unmatched junction bases: 11. The CDR3 is 14 amino acids. The V gene's germline CDR1 is MDHEN and CDR2 SYDVKM. The CDR3 spells CASYGQGAWQPQHF. The CDR3 nucleotides read TGTGCCAGTTACGGGCAGGGGGCTTGGCAGCCCCAGCATTTT. Combining the CDR3 with reference TRBV28 and TRBJ1-5 gives the whole variable domain DVKVTQSSRYLVKRTGEKVFLECVQDMDHENMFWYRQDPGLGLRLIYFSYDVKMKEKGDIPEGYSVSREKKERFSLILESASTNQTSMYLCASYGQGAWQPQHFGDGTRLSIL.

CDR3 sequence (DNA): TGCGCCAGCAGCTTACAGAGCACAGATACGCAGTATTTT. This gives the protein CASSLQSTDTQYF. This chain connects TRBV5-1 to TRBJ2-3; D is uncertain. Trimming left V 2 bases short and J 0 bases short, with 4 bases between. The V gene's germline CDR1 is SGHRS and CDR2 YFSETQ. This CDR3 has 13 amino acids.

The gene calls are TRBV25-1 and TRBJ2-7; TRBD1 matches at 9 bases. Germline-derived CDR1 and CDR2 are MGHDK and SYGVNS. The CDR3 extends over 15 amino acids. V trimming: 5 bases; J trimming: 2 bases; junction bases outside the gene matches: 7. The CDR3 loop reads CASSPAGTGTYEQYF. Written as DNA, the CDR3 is TGTGCCAGCAGTCCGGCCGGGACAGGGACCTACGAGCAGTACTTC.

The rearrangement joins TRBV3-1 (or the pseudogene TRBV3-2) to TRBJ2-7, with 8 positions matching TRBD2. This CDR3 is built from 13 residues. The ends lost 5 bases at V and 5 bases at J; junction bases unmatched: 5. Germline V gives CDR1 LGHDT, CDR2 YNNKEL (reference sequence). CDR3 loop: CASSTRGGHEQYF. In DNA, the CDR3 is TGTGCCAGCAGCACCCGGGGGGGGCACGAGCAGTACTTC.

The chain combines TRBV6-2 or TRBV6-3 with TRBJ2-1; a possible D gene is TRBD2 (5 bases). V dropped 0 bases and J dropped 15 bases, with 15 bases sitting between them. Germline CDR1 reads MNHEY; CDR2 reads SVGEGT. The CDR3 is made up of 13 amino acids. The CDR3 is CASSYSPTSRPFF. DNA of the CDR3: TGTGCCAGCAGTTACTCCCCCACTAGTCGCCCGTTCTTC.

The V call is TRBV6-1, the J call TRBJ2-1; 7 bases map to TRBD1. Germline V gene sequence: CDR1 MNHNS, CDR2 SASEGT. The J segment lost 14 bases and the V segment lost 2 bases, leaving 6 bases of the junction unmatched. This CDR3 has 12 amino acids. CDR3 sequence: CASSEWWDRKFF. CDR3 sequence (DNA): TGTGCCAGCAGTGAATGGTGGGACAGAAAGTTCTTC.

The rearrangement uses TRBV5-1 and TRBJ2-7, with D tentatively TRBD2 (6 bases). Germline values: CDR1 SGHRS, CDR2 YFSETQ. V lost 0 bases and J 4 bases, leaving 8 bases between the germline ends. The CDR3 runs to 13 residues. CDR3 region: CASSLELAYEQYF. DNA for the CDR3: TGCGCCAGCAGCTTGGAACTAGCTTACGAGCAGTACTTC.